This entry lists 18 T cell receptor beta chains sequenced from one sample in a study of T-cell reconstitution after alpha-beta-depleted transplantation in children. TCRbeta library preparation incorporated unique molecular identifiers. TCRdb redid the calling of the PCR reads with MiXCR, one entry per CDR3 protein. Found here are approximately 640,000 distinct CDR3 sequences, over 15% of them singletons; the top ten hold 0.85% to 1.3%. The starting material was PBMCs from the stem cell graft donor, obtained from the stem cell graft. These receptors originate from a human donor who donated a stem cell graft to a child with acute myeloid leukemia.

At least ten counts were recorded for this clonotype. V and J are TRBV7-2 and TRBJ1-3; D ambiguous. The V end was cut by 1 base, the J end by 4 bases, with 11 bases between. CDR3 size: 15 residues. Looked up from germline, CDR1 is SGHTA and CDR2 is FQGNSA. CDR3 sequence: CASSLGEAGGNTIYF. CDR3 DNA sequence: TGTGCCAGCAGCTTAGGCGAGGCGGGCGGAAACACCATATATTTT.

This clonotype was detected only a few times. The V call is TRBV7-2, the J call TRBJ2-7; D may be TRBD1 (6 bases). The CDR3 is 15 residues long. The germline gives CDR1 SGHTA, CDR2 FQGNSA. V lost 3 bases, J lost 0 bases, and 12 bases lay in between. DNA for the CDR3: TGTGCCAGCAGCTTCGCCCGGGACAACTCCTACGAGCAGTACTTC. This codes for CASSFARDNSYEQYF.

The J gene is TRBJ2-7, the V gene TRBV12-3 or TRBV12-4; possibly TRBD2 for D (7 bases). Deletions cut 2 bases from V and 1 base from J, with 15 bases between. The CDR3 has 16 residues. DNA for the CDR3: TGTGCCAGCAGTTTATGGGGGGGCCCCGGGTCCTACGAGCAGTACGTC. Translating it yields CASSLWGGPGSYEQYV.

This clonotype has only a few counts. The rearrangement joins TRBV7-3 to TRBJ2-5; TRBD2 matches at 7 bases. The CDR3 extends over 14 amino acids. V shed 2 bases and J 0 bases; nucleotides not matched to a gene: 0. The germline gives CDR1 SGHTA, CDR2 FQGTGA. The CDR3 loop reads CASSLGTNQETQYF. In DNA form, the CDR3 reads TGTGCCAGCAGCTTAGGGACTAACCAAGAGACCCAGTACTTC.

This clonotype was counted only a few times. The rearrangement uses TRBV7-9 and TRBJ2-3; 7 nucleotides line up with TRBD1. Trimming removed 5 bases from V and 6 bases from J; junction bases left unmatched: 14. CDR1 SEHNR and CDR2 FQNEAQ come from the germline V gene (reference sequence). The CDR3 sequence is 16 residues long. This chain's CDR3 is CASSLRTGPSSDTQYF. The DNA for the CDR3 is TGTGCCAGCAGCCTGCGGACAGGTCCCTCAAGCGATACGCAGTATTTT.

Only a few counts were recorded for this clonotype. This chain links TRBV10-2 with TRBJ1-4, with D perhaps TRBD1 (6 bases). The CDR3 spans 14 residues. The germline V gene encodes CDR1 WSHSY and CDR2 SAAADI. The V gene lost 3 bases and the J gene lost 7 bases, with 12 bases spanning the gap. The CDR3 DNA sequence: TGCGCCAGCAGTGACGGGGGGCTGGGTGAAAAACTGTTTTTT. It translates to CASSDGGLGEKLFF.

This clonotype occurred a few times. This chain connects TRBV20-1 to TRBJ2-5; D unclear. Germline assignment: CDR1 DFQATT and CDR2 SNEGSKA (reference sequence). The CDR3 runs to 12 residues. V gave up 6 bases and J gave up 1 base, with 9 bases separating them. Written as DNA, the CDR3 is TGCAGTGCCGCCTGGCCCCAAGAGACCCAGTACTTC. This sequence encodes CSAAWPQETQYF.

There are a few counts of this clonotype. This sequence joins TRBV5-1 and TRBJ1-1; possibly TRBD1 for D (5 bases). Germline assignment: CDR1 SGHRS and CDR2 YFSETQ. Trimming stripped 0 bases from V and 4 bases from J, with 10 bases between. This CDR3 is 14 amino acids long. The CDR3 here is CASSLEVGGTEAFF. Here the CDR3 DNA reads TGCGCCAGCAGCTTGGAGGTGGGGGGCACTGAAGCTTTCTTT.

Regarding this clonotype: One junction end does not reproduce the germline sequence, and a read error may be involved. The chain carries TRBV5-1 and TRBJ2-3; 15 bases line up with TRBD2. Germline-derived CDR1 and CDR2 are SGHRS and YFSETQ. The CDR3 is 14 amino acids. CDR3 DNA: TGCGCCAGCAGCTCTCCCGGACTAGCGGGGGGGGAAGTTTTT. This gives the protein CASSSPGLAGGEVF.

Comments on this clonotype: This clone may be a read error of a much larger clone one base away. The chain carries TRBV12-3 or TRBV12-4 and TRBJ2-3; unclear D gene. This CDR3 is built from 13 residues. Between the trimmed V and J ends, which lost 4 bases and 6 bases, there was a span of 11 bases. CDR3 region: CASSSEPPDTQYF. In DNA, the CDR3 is TGTGCCAGCAGTTCGGAACCTCCCGATACGCAGTATTTT.

This CDR3 is CASSQSTGTLGYEQYF. CDR3 sequence (DNA): TGTGCCAGCAGCCAATCCACGGGCACGTTGGGATACGAGCAGTACTTC. V usage is TRBV7-9 and J usage is TRBJ2-7; D is uncertain. The length of the CDR3 is 16 residues. Germline lookup yields CDR1 SEHNR and CDR2 FQNEAQ (reference sequence). V lost 5 bases and J 4 bases, leaving 21 bases between the germline ends.

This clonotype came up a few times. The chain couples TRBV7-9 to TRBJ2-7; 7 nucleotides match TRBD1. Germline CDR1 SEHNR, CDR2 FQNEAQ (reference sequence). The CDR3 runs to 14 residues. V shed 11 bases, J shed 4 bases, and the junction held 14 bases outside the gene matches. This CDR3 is CAQPGTVFSYEQYF. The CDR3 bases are TGTGCCCAACCCGGGACAGTCTTCTCTTACGAGCAGTACTTC.

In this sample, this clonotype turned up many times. As DNA, the CDR3 is TGTGCCAGCCGGACAGGGTCCGTGGATACGCAGTATTTT. Residues: CASRTGSVDTQYF. The genes are TRBV27 and TRBJ2-3, with 8 bases lining up with TRBD1. The CDR3 extends over 13 amino acids. Germline values: CDR1 MNHEY, CDR2 SMNVEV (reference sequence). J was trimmed by 6 bases and V by 8 bases; bases with no gene match: 7.

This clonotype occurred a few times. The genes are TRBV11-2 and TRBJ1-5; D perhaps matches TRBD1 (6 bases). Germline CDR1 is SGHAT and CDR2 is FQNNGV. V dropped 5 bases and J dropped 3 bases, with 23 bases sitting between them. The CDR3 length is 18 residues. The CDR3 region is CASSPPGTPEYFNQPQHF. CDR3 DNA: TGTGCCAGCAGCCCCCCCGGGACACCCGAATATTTCAATCAGCCCCAGCATTTT.

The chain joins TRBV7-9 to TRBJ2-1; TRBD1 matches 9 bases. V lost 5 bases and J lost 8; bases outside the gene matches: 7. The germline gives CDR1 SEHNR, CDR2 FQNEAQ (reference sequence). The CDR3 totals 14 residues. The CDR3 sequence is CASSPVDRGHEQFF. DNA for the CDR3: TGTGCCAGCAGCCCGGTGGACAGGGGCCATGAGCAGTTCTTC.

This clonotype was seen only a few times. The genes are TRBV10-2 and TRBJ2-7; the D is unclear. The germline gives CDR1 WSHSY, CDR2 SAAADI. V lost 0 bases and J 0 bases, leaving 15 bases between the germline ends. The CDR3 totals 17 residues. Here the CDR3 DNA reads TGCGCCAGCAGTGAGTCTTTTTCCCCGTGGGACTCCTACGAGCAGTACGTC. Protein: CASSESFSPWDSYEQYV.

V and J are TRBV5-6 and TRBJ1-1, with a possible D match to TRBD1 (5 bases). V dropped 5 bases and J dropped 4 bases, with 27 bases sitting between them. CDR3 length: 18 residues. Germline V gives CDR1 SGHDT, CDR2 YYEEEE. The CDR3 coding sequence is TGTGCCAGCAGTTCCGAACTACAGGAAGTATCCGTTAGCACTGAAGCTTTCTTT. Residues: CASSSELQEVSVSTEAFF.

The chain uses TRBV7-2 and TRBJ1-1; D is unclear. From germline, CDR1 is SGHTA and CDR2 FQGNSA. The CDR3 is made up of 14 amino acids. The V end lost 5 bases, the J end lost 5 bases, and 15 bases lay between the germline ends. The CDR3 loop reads CASSRQEVRTEAFF. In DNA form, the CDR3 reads TGTGCCAGCAGCCGGCAGGAGGTTAGGACTGAAGCTTTCTTT. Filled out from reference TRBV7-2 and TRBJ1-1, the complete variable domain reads GAGVSQSPSNKVTEKGKDVELRCDPISGHTALYWYRQSLGQGLEFLIYFQGNSAPDKSGLPSDRFSAERTGGSVSTLTIQRTQQEDSAVYLCASSRQEVRTEAFFGQGTRLTVV.